This TCR beta chain was sequenced for a study of early T cells in non-severe SARS-CoV-2 infection. Each CDR3 protein gets one entry after TCRdb re-called the 5' RACE reads with MiXCR. The sample includes 86,000 or so distinct CDR3 sequences, roughly 6% of them seen just once. This clonotype was found many times. Germline V lookup: CDR1 LGHDT, CDR2 YNNKEL (reference sequence). V was pared by 0 bases and J by 5 bases, with 9 bases of the junction left unmatched. The CDR3 totals 17 residues. The sequencing sample was made of whole blood. V gene TRBV3-1 combines with J gene TRBJ2-3; 9 nucleotides line up with TRBD2. The origin of this receptor is an adult who was a healthcare worker with PCR-confirmed SARS-CoV-2 infection or an uninfected control (not recorded which). The CDR3 protein is CASSQDWAGGLVDTQYF. The CDR3, as DNA: TGTGCCAGCAGCCAAGATTGGGCGGGGGGGCTGGTAGATACGCAGTATTTT.